The rows below give T cell receptor beta chains drawn from one sample of a study of T cell changes during pregnancy in multiple sclerosis. The repertoire was sequenced with immunoSEQ multiplex PCR; TCRdb's copy has only in-frame clones and lacks some. The data contain 60,000 to 70,000 clones, around 91% of them singletons. Source: peripheral blood, taken after pregnancy. Receptor source: a female donor in good health, enrolled as a control in a pregnancy study. CDR3s include the opening cysteine and the closing phenylalanine or tryptophan. Each record gives: V gene, J gene, CDR3 protein.

>TRBV9|TRBJ2-7
CASSVEQASYEQYF
>TRBV11-2|TRBJ1-3
CASSSIGTGTPPGNTIYF
>TRBV4-2|TRBJ2-2
CASSQTPTSTSAGELFF
>TRBV18|TRBJ2-7
CASSPRNTGDEQYF
>TRBV7-9|TRBJ1-1
CASSLELWADTEAFF
>TRBV6-1|TRBJ2-7
CASVTGIRYEQYF
>TRBV7-9|TRBJ1-2
CASSLGTGGYGYTF
>TRBV6-5|TRBJ1-5
CASSTPGQPQHF
>TRBV19|TRBJ2-1
CASSNRVNEQFF
>TRBV19|TRBJ1-2
CASTQEGVWSYGYTF
>TRBV6-5|TRBJ1-1
CASSRTGAHEAFF
>TRBV10-1|TRBJ2-3
CAGTVGQASTDTQYF
>TRBV5-1|TRBJ1-1
CASSLAGLVRQNTEAFF
>TRBV4-3|TRBJ2-3
CASSPSASSGRTDTQYF
>TRBV7-9|TRBJ2-7
CASSPMGGHSYEQYF
>TRBV18|TRBJ2-7
CASSPPSLDGYEQYF
>TRBV4-3|TRBJ1-2
CASSQGSGGNYGYTF
>TRBV5-6|TRBJ1-1
CASSPQGNTEAFF
>TRBV6-1|TRBJ1-3
CASSELTGGQRNTIYF
>TRBV4-3|TRBJ1-2
CASSQDGTGGGYTF
>TRBV4-3|TRBJ1-1
CASSQSAARGMNTEAFF
>TRBV7-3|TRBJ2-7
CASRNTGGAEQYF
>TRBV6-1|TRBJ2-1
CASREGLAINEQFF
>TRBV5-4|TRBJ2-1
CASSLDQGVLGEQFF
>TRBV7-9|TRBJ1-5
CASSPTGGQDQPQHF
>TRBV13|TRBJ2-7
CASSLAPGAYEQYF
>TRBV5-6|TRBJ2-7
CASSLGGQGDYEQYF
>TRBV6-6|TRBJ1-5
CASALGHTGVRPQHF
>TRBV18|TRBJ1-4
CASSPMGQEGLFF
>TRBV18|TRBJ1-3
CASSGASSGNTIYF
>TRBV7-2|TRBJ1-6
CASSGQGAANSPLHF
>TRBV7-6|TRBJ2-7
CASSTTGDSSEQYF
>TRBV7-9|TRBJ1-6
CASSQVGSSNSPLHF
>TRBV9|TRBJ2-3
CASTSTGWGDTQYF
>TRBV29-1|TRBJ1-2
CSVAGTGVESGYTF
>TRBV9|TRBJ2-7
CASSVTASGDYEQYF
>TRBV30|TRBJ1-1
CAWSSGVWNTEAFF
>TRBV7-8|TRBJ2-7
CASSRDRGSYEQYF
>TRBV13|TRBJ2-7
CASSLRRSSYEQYF
>TRBV7-2|TRBJ2-7
CASSFDRGSDEQYF
>TRBV6-6|TRBJ2-1
CASSPRYNEQFF
>TRBV19|TRBJ2-5
CASSVQGSETQYF
>TRBV27|TRBJ1-5
CASSLGGQPQHF